The rows below give T cell receptor beta chains drawn from one sample of a study of CD8+CD57+ T cells in acquired aplastic anemia. TCRdb re-analysed the reads in MiXCR, keeping a single row per CDR3 protein. The table records around 190,000 distinct CDR3 sequences, 45% to 60% of them present only once. The sequencing sample was made of sorted CD4+, CD8+, or CD8+CD57+ T cells (not recorded which) from PBMCs. All receptors come from a human donor with aplastic anemia. CDR3s include the opening cysteine and the closing phenylalanine or tryptophan.

v_call: TRBV20-1; cdr3_length: 14; j_call: TRBJ1-1; cdr3_aa: CSASSPGVNTEAFF
v_call: TRBV7-9; cdr3_length: 14; j_call: TRBJ1-1; cdr3_aa: CASSLVAGNAEAFF
v_call: TRBV19; cdr3_length: 13; j_call: TRBJ1-1; cdr3_aa: CASSDRRGTEASF
v_call: TRBV6-1; cdr3_length: 13; j_call: TRBJ1-2; cdr3_aa: CASSEPGRRGYTF
v_call: TRBV19; cdr3_length: 14; j_call: TRBJ2-3; cdr3_aa: CASTGTGAAWTQYF
v_call: TRBV24-1; cdr3_length: 13; j_call: TRBJ2-3; cdr3_aa: CATSGQGTDTQYF
v_call: TRBV10-3; cdr3_length: 14; j_call: TRBJ1-1; cdr3_aa: CAISESPGRTEAFF
v_call: TRBV19; cdr3_length: 15; j_call: TRBJ2-1; cdr3_aa: CASSESGITYNEQFF
v_call: TRBV30; cdr3_length: 12; j_call: TRBJ2-4; cdr3_aa: CAWSMSFEVQYF
v_call: TRBV30; cdr3_length: 14; j_call: TRBJ1-6; cdr3_aa: CAWGPLFEVGSLHF
v_call: TRBV2; cdr3_length: 15; j_call: TRBJ2-2; cdr3_aa: CASSVTGGMAGELFF
v_call: TRBV20-1; cdr3_length: 12; j_call: TRBJ2-7; cdr3_aa: CSARDAVYEQYF
v_call: TRBV12-3/TRBV12-4; cdr3_length: 15; j_call: TRBJ2-7; cdr3_aa: CASSLALQGAYEQYF
v_call: TRBV29-1; cdr3_length: 13; j_call: TRBJ1-1; cdr3_aa: CSVEDSVNTEAFF
v_call: TRBV4-1; cdr3_length: 14; j_call: TRBJ1-1; cdr3_aa: CASSQEMGYTEAFF
v_call: TRBV2; cdr3_length: 15; j_call: TRBJ2-1; cdr3_aa: CASSLTGRGANERFF
v_call: TRBV7-6; cdr3_length: 14; j_call: TRBJ2-7; cdr3_aa: CASRQTGSRGEQYF
v_call: TRBV10-2; cdr3_length: 13; j_call: TRBJ1-2; cdr3_aa: CASSEVGGYGYTF
v_call: TRBV7-2; cdr3_length: 13; j_call: TRBJ2-7; cdr3_aa: CASREGGTYEQYF
v_call: TRBV20-1; cdr3_length: 15; j_call: TRBJ2-7; cdr3_aa: CSAREDRSTAYEQYF
v_call: TRBV9; cdr3_length: 13; j_call: TRBJ1-2; cdr3_aa: CASSVGVNYGYTF
v_call: TRBV10-2; cdr3_length: 14; j_call: TRBJ1-5; cdr3_aa: CASRSGTANQAQHF
v_call: TRBV7-8; cdr3_length: 16; j_call: TRBJ2-3; cdr3_aa: CASSFSGGRTTDTQYF
v_call: TRBV19; cdr3_length: 15; j_call: TRBJ2-3; cdr3_aa: CASSTSTSITDTQYF
v_call: TRBV2; cdr3_length: 14; j_call: TRBJ1-1; cdr3_aa: CATFPLIGGTEAFF
v_call: TRBV9; cdr3_length: 15; j_call: TRBJ2-5; cdr3_aa: CASSVGQVQKETQYF
v_call: TRBV24-1; cdr3_length: 15; j_call: TRBJ1-5; cdr3_aa: CATSDGDQGIQPQHF
v_call: TRBV6-4; cdr3_length: 16; j_call: TRBJ2-3; cdr3_aa: CASSDAGLASSDTQYF
v_call: TRBV5-4; cdr3_length: 15; j_call: TRBJ2-1; cdr3_aa: CASSLGQANYNEQFF
v_call: TRBV6-4; cdr3_length: 17; j_call: TRBJ1-6; cdr3_aa: CASSDPRTAAGNSPLHF
v_call: TRBV7-2; cdr3_length: 15; j_call: TRBJ1-2; cdr3_aa: CASSSQSTGTNGYTF
v_call: TRBV20-1; cdr3_length: 17; j_call: TRBJ1-1; cdr3_aa: CSARDPNHGQGQVKAFF
v_call: TRBV10-3; cdr3_length: 11; j_call: TRBJ2-1; cdr3_aa: CATKVGNEQFF
v_call: TRBV7-8; cdr3_length: 13; j_call: TRBJ1-6; cdr3_aa: CASSPTLNSPLHF
v_call: TRBV12-3/TRBV12-4; cdr3_length: 15; j_call: TRBJ1-5; cdr3_aa: CASSFGGQGNQPQHF
v_call: TRBV12-5; cdr3_length: 12; j_call: TRBJ1-5; cdr3_aa: CASGAGFQPQHF
v_call: TRBV9; cdr3_length: 14; j_call: TRBJ1-1; cdr3_aa: CASSVALGRNEAFF
v_call: TRBV11-1; cdr3_length: 16; j_call: TRBJ2-7; cdr3_aa: CASSLGGTGEEYEQHF
v_call: TRBV2; cdr3_length: 15; j_call: TRBJ1-5; cdr3_aa: CASSASRRSNQPQHF
v_call: TRBV24-1; cdr3_length: 15; j_call: TRBJ1-2; cdr3_aa: CATSDSWQGAGGYTF